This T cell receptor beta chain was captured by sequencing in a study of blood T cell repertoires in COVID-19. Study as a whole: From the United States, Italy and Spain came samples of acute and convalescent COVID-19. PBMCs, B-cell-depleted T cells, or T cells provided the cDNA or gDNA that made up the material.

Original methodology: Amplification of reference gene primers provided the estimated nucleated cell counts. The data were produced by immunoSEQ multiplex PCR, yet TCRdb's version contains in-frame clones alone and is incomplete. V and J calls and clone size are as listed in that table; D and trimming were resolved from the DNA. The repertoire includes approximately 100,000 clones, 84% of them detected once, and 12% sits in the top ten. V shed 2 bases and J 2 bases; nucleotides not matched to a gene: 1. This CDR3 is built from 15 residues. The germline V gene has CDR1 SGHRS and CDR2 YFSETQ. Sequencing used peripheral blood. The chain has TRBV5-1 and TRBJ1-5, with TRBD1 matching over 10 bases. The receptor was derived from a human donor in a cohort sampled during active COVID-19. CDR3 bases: TGCGCCAGCAGCTTAGGGACAGGGGGCAATCAGCCCCAGCATTTT. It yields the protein CASSLGTGGNQPQHF.